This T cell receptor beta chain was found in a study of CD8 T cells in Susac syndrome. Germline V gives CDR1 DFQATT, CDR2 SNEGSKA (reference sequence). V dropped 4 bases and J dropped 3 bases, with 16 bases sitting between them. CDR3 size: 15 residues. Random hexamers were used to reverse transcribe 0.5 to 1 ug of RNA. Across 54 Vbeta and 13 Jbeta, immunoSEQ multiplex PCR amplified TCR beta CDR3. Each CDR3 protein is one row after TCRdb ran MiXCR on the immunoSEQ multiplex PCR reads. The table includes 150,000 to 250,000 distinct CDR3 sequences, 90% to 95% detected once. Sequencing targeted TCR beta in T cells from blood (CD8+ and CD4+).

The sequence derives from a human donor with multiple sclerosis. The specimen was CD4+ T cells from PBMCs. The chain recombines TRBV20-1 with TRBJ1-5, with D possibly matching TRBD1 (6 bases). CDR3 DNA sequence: TGCAGTGCTATTAAAGGAGGGGGAGACAATCAGCCCCAGCATTTT. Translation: CSAIKGGGDNQPQHF.